This T cell receptor beta chain came from a study of CD8 T cells in ankylosing spondylitis. This clonotype was seen a few times. No antigen is known for it. CDR1 is MNHEY, CDR2 SMNVEV, per germline (reference sequence). Trimming pared 5 bases from V and 0 bases from J, leaving 11 bases between. The CDR3 spans 15 residues. 5'-RACE, quantitative and with molecular barcodes, yielded the TCR beta libraries. From the 5' RACE reads, TCRdb called clonotypes with MiXCR, one entry per CDR3 protein. The sample has roughly 470,000 distinct CDR3 sequences, more than 25% seen once. Study-level results: A TCR beta motif of 7 to 9 highly homologous variants seemed to mark ankylosing spondylitis blood. Disease-linked clones proved CD8+ and comparatively uncommon in peripheral blood. Matched synovial fluid from ankylosing spondylitis patients was reported to be enriched for disease-linked clones.

The receptor comes from a male donor with ankylosing spondylitis. The chain joins TRBV27 to TRBJ1-5, with a weak D call TRBD1 (5 bases). The sample consisted of blood, either unsorted or a sorted T cell fraction (not recorded which). The CDR3 DNA reads as TGTGCCAGCAGTCTCCGACAGACTAGCAATCAGCCCCAGCATTTT. The encoded protein is CASSLRQTSNQPQHF.